The 30 T cell receptor beta chains given below trace back to one sample, sequenced in a study of blood T cells in healthy people across ages. Using a J-beta primer mix together with a sample-barcoded 5' primer, a second PCR was run for about 6 to 11 cycles. TCRdb reprocessed the 5' RACE reads via MiXCR and lists one record per CDR3 protein. Of some 1,800,000 distinct CDR3 sequences in the sample, about 39% were seen once. Source material: blood. The receptors originated from a human donor in good health.

Notes on this clonotype: The germline gene is not matched at one end of the junction; a read error may be the cause. This rearrangement joins TRBV7-2 to TRBJ2-5; unclear D gene. The CDR3 contains 14 residues. CDR1 and CDR2 from the germline V gene are SGHTA and FQGNSA. The CDR3 here is CASSLFSGEEAQYF. DNA of the CDR3: TGTGCCAGCAGCTTATTCTCGGGCGAAGAGGCCCAGTACTTC.

The chain couples TRBV4-3 to TRBJ1-5; TRBD1 matches at 7 bases. The length of the CDR3 is 16 residues. V lost 4 bases to trimming and J lost 1 base; unmatched junction nucleotides: 7. Germline lookup yields CDR1 LGHNA and CDR2 YSLEER. CDR3 residues: CASSPQTGTSNQPQHF. DNA of the CDR3: TGCGCCAGCAGCCCTCAGACAGGGACGAGCAATCAGCCCCAGCATTTT.

This clonotype was observed a handful of times. The V gene is TRBV20-1, the J gene TRBJ2-1; no clear D. The CDR3 is 12 amino acids. Trimming removed 1 base at V and 4 bases at J, with 5 bases between. CDR1 DFQATT and CDR2 SNEGSKA come from the germline V gene (reference sequence). As DNA, the CDR3 is TGCAGTGCTAGAGTACAGTACAATGAGCAGTTCTTC. This translates into CSARVQYNEQFF.

This clonotype showed up just a few times. The CDR3 spells CSVPRGRNTEAFF. The DNA for the CDR3 is TGCAGCGTTCCCAGGGGGCGGAACACTGAAGCTTTCTTT. This chain links TRBV29-1 with TRBJ1-1; 8 bases map to TRBD1. The CDR3 extends over 13 amino acids. Per the germline V gene, CDR1 is SQVTM and CDR2 is ANQGSEA. Losses at the gene ends were 5 bases for V and 1 base for J; bases not matched to a gene: 3.

The chain combines TRBV20-1 with TRBJ1-2; a possible D gene is TRBD1 (6 bases). This CDR3 spans 15 amino acids. With 1 base removed from V and 6 bases from J, the gap between germline ends came to 18 bases. Per the germline V gene, CDR1 is DFQATT and CDR2 is SNEGSKA (reference sequence). The CDR3 DNA is TGCAGTGCTAGAGGCCTGGGACACCCCAACGATGGCTACACCTTC. This sequence encodes CSARGLGHPNDGYTF.

The chain joins TRBV5-1 to TRBJ1-1; weak D call: TRBD1 (6 bases). Germline CDR1 and CDR2: SGHRS and YFSETQ. This CDR3 has 14 amino acids. The germline V and J ends were trimmed by 4 bases and 3 bases, with 13 bases remaining between them. In nucleotides, the CDR3 is TGCGCCAGCAGCCCCGGAGGACAGTACACTGAAGCTTTCTTT. This gives the protein CASSPGGQYTEAFF. Full variable domain (outside the CDR3, taken from reference TRBV5-1 and TRBJ1-1): KAGVTQTPRYLIKTRGQQVTLSCSPISGHRSVSWYQQTPGQGLQFLFEYFSETQRNKGNFPGRFSGRQFSNSRSEMNVSTLELGDSALYLCASSPGGQYTEAFFGQGTRLTVV.

This clonotype turned up a few times. The rearrangement joins TRBV7-2 to TRBJ2-1; TRBD1 matches 9 bases. This CDR3 is built from 15 residues. The V segment lost 3 bases and the J segment 7 bases; nucleotides outside the gene matches: 7. Germline-derived CDR1 and CDR2 are SGHTA and FQGNSA. CDR3 in DNA: TGTGCCAGCAGCTTTACGAGGGACAGGGTGAATGAGCAGTTCTTC. It is translated as CASSFTRDRVNEQFF.

This rearrangement joins TRBV7-6 to TRBJ1-2; perhaps TRBD1 as D (6 bases). Between the trimmed V and J ends, which lost 5 bases and 2 bases, there was a span of 15 bases. Per germline, CDR1 SGHVS and CDR2 FNYEAQ. This CDR3 has 15 residues. The CDR3 here is CASSPPPGQNYGYTF. CDR3 nucleotides: TGTGCCAGCAGCCCACCTCCGGGACAAAACTATGGCTACACCTTC.

V and J are TRBV29-1 and TRBJ1-1; D remains ambiguous. Germline values: CDR1 SQVTM, CDR2 ANQGSEA. There are 12 residues in the CDR3. The V and J ends lost 7 bases and 4 bases respectively, with 13 bases between them. CDR3 sequence (DNA): TGCAGCGGCAACAGTAGCCCCACTGAAGCTTTCTTT. Its protein product is CSGNSSPTEAFF.

The chain links TRBV7-9 to TRBJ2-7; 7 nucleotides match TRBD2. The germline gives CDR1 SEHNR, CDR2 FQNEAQ (reference sequence). The CDR3 has 16 residues. Unmatched junction bases numbered 17, after V lost 5 bases and J lost 7 bases. CDR3 amino acids: CASSPGGGRGYNEQYF. The DNA of the CDR3 is TGTGCCAGCAGCCCCGGCGGGGGAAGGGGCTACAATGAGCAGTACTTC.

The sample holds a few counts of this clonotype. This chain connects TRBV5-1 to TRBJ2-3, with D hard to call. V was trimmed by 4 bases and J by 6 bases, leaving 15 bases between them. The CDR3 covers 14 residues. CDR1 and CDR2 from the germline V gene are SGHRS and YFSETQ. CDR3 amino acids: CASSPQKPTDTQYF. Written as DNA, the CDR3 is TGCGCCAGCAGCCCACAGAAGCCCACCGATACGCAGTATTTT.

The chain combines TRBV24-1 with TRBJ2-1; 9 bases match TRBD2. The germline V gene has CDR1 KGHDR and CDR2 SFDVKD. The CDR3 loop spans 16 amino acids. Trimming took 4 bases from V and 10 from J; bases not matched to a gene: 13. The DNA of the CDR3 is TGTGCCACCAGTGACCCAGGGCGGGGGGGGATCAAGGAGCAGTTCTTC. Its translation: CATSDPGRGGIKEQFF.

This clonotype showed up just a few times. The chain couples TRBV10-3 to TRBJ2-1; possible D gene TRBD1, 5 bases. The ends were cut back, 2 bases at V and 8 bases at J, with 10 bases in the middle. The CDR3 runs to 13 residues. The germline V gene has CDR1 ENHRY and CDR2 SYGVKD. The CDR3 region has the DNA TGTGCCATCAGTGAGCCCTCCAGGGATGAGCAGTTCTTC. Its translation is CAISEPSRDEQFF.

V is TRBV7-9 and J is TRBJ2-5; tentatively, D is TRBD2 (6 bases). Germline assignment: CDR1 SEHNR and CDR2 FQNEAQ (reference sequence). The CDR3 spans 10 residues. The CDR3 here is CAGGQETQYF. The CDR3 coding sequence is TGTGCGGGGGGCCAAGAGACCCAGTACTTC.

This clonotype turned up a few times. V gene TRBV29-1 combines with J gene TRBJ2-1, with a tentative D call TRBD2 (5 bases). This CDR3 contains 13 residues. In germline, CDR1 is SQVTM, CDR2 ANQGSEA. V was pared by 4 bases and J by 5 bases, with 12 bases between. This CDR3 is CSVGLTGNNEQFF. The CDR3, as DNA: TGCAGCGTTGGCCTCACGGGGAACAATGAGCAGTTCTTC.

The V call is TRBV5-6, the J call TRBJ2-3, with D hard to call. Deletions cut 2 bases from V and 6 bases from J, with 10 bases between. The germline V gene encodes CDR1 SGHDT and CDR2 YYEEEE. The CDR3 totals 13 residues. Here the CDR3 DNA reads TGTGCCAGCAGCTTCCTAGTCTCGGATACGCAGTATTTT. Protein product: CASSFLVSDTQYF.

The J gene is TRBJ2-3, the V gene TRBV7-2; D not certain. CDR1 is SGHTA, CDR2 FQGNSA, per germline. CDR3 length: 12 residues. The V end lost 5 bases, the J end lost 7 bases, and 10 bases lay between the germline ends. CDR3 amino acids: CASSGACHTQYF. CDR3 sequence (DNA): TGTGCCAGCAGCGGAGCTTGCCATACGCAGTATTTT.

V gene TRBV5-6 combines with J gene TRBJ2-1, with D perhaps matching TRBD2 (7 bases). V lost 4 bases and J 2 bases, leaving 16 bases between the germline ends. The CDR3 extends over 16 amino acids. CDR1 SGHDT and CDR2 YYEEEE come from the germline V gene. CDR3 nucleotide sequence: TGTGCCAGCAGCCTTAGGGGGGGGGCACCCTACAATGAGCAGTTCTTC. Protein product: CASSLRGGAPYNEQFF.

The V and J genes are TRBV28 and TRBJ2-7; TRBD1 aligns across 9 bases. Germline CDR1 MDHEN, CDR2 SYDVKM. V gave up 4 bases and J gave up 4 bases; unmatched junction bases: 11. The CDR3 sequence is 16 residues long. CDR3 loop: CASSSRDRVLTYEQYF. The CDR3 DNA follows: TGTGCCAGCAGTTCCCGGGACAGGGTCTTGACTTACGAGCAGTACTTC. Drawing the rest from reference TRBV28 and TRBJ2-7, the complete variable domain is DVKVTQSSRYLVKRTGEKVFLECVQDMDHENMFWYRQDPGLGLRLIYFSYDVKMKEKGDIPEGYSVSREKKERFSLILESASTNQTSMYLCASSSRDRVLTYEQYFGPGTRLTVT.

This chain joins TRBV20-1 and TRBJ2-1; TRBD2 matches 8 bases. With V trimmed by 6 bases and J by 9 bases, 19 bases remained unmatched. From germline, CDR1 is DFQATT and CDR2 SNEGSKA (reference sequence). The CDR3 totals 16 residues. CDR3 in amino acids: CSATKKSGGPRGEQFF. DNA of the CDR3: TGCAGTGCCACTAAGAAAAGCGGGGGCCCAAGGGGTGAGCAGTTCTTC.

This chain joins TRBV18 and TRBJ2-2; D may be TRBD1 (5 bases). Deletions cut 3 bases from V and 4 bases from J, with 9 bases between. From germline, CDR1 is KGHSH and CDR2 LQKENI. The CDR3 has 14 residues. The DNA of the CDR3 is TGTGCCAGCTCACCGGCAGGGTTCACCGGGGAGCTGTTTTTT. Amino acids: CASSPAGFTGELFF.

The chain employs TRBV12-3 or TRBV12-4 and TRBJ2-7, with TRBD1 matching 10 bases. This CDR3 comprises 15 residues. V shed 8 bases, J shed 4 bases, and the junction held 11 bases outside the gene matches. The CDR3 bases are TGTGCCAGCCGGCAGGCGGGACAGGGGCCGTACGAGCAGTACTTC. This sequence encodes CASRQAGQGPYEQYF.

The V gene is TRBV7-2, the J gene TRBJ2-6, with TRBD1 matching 7 bases. CDR3 length: 17 residues. Per germline, CDR1 SGHTA and CDR2 FQGNSA. Germline trimming cut 2 bases from V and 0 bases from J; bases unmatched to any gene: 4. In DNA form, the CDR3 reads TGTGCCAGCAGCTTAACCTACAGGGGCTCTGGGGCCAACGTCCTGACTTTC. This translates into CASSLTYRGSGANVLTF. The full variable domain, rest sourced from reference TRBV7-2 and TRBJ2-6, is GAGVSQSPSNKVTEKGKDVELRCDPISGHTALYWYRQSLGQGLEFLIYFQGNSAPDKSGLPSDRFSAERTGGSVSTLTIQRTQQEDSAVYLCASSLTYRGSGANVLTFGAGSRLTVL.

This clonotype appeared a single time. The rearrangement joins TRBV3-1 to TRBJ2-5; 8 bases are a match to TRBD2. Germline V gene data show CDR1 as LGHDT and CDR2 as YNNKEL (reference sequence). After removal of 3 bases from V and 1 base from J, the junction contained 4 bases not matched to a gene. This CDR3 has 15 residues. Here the CDR3 reads CASSQFLAGQETQYF. The CDR3 DNA follows: TGTGCCAGCAGCCAGTTTCTAGCGGGCCAAGAGACCCAGTACTTC.

The V call is TRBV7-2, the J call TRBJ2-5, with 7 bases identical to TRBD1. The better agreement between TRBJ2-7 and the DNA end casts doubt on the J call. CDR3 size: 15 residues. Germline V gene sequence: CDR1 SGHTA, CDR2 FQGNSA. The CDR3 spells CASSDSRQGGYEQYF. CDR3 DNA sequence: TGTGCCAGCAGCGACTCCCGACAGGGCGGCTACGAGCAGTACTTC.

J is TRBJ2-1 and V is TRBV10-3, with TRBD1 as a possible D gene (7 bases). Germline CDR1 ENHRY, CDR2 SYGVKD. The CDR3 is 14 residues long. V was pared by 8 bases and J by 5 bases, with 16 bases between. This CDR3 is CAIGGTARDNEQFF. In DNA form, the CDR3 reads TGTGCCATCGGAGGGACAGCGCGGGACAATGAGCAGTTCTTC.

This rearrangement joins TRBV2 to TRBJ1-4; the match to TRBD1 covers 9 bases. J gave up 7 bases and V 3 bases, and 9 bases lay outside the gene matches. CDR3 length: 16 residues. CDR1 is SNHLY, CDR2 FYNNEI, per germline. The CDR3 nucleotides read TGTGCCAGCAGTGACCCCGGGACAGGGCCGGGTGAAAAACTGTTTTTT. Its protein product is CASSDPGTGPGEKLFF.

This sequence joins TRBV20-1 and TRBJ2-5, with D maybe TRBD1 (6 bases). The V gene's germline CDR1 is DFQATT and CDR2 SNEGSKA (reference sequence). Deletions cut 5 bases from V and 2 bases from J, with 21 bases between. The CDR3 runs 16 residues. The CDR3 reads CSAPLFGRGWQETQYF. In nucleotides, the CDR3 is TGCAGTGCTCCTCTTTTCGGCAGGGGATGGCAAGAGACCCAGTACTTC.

This chain connects TRBV27 to TRBJ1-1; D is undetermined. The length of the CDR3 is 19 residues. Trimming removed 0 bases at V and 5 bases at J, with 25 bases between. Germline V gives CDR1 MNHEY, CDR2 SMNVEV (reference sequence). CDR3 nucleotide sequence: TGTGCCAGCAGTTTATCTTTGAGTGAGGTTAGCTCTTTAGAGACTGAAGCTTTCTTT. Encoded protein: CASSLSLSEVSSLETEAFF.

As DNA, the CDR3 is TGTGCCAGCAGCCCCTCATGGAGGCCTGAGCAGTTCTTC. As protein: CASSPSWRPEQFF. The rearrangement joins TRBV7-2 to TRBJ2-1, with D perhaps TRBD2 (5 bases). This CDR3 comprises 13 residues. The V end was cut by 5 bases, the J end by 9 bases, with 14 bases between. CDR1 SGHTA and CDR2 FQGNSA come from the germline V gene.